This T cell receptor beta chain was recorded in a study of type 1 and type 2 diabetes patients. Study-level information: Participants included type 1 and type 2 diabetes patients plus nondiabetic controls.

J lost 0 bases, V lost 10 bases, and 8 bases had no gene match. CDR1 and CDR2 (germline): LNHDA, SQIVND (reference sequence). CDR3 length: 14 amino acids. This clonotype was seen a handful of times. Genomic DNA was the PCR template. Amplification of the beta chain CDR3 used 30 forward and 13 reverse multiplex primers. TCRdb analysed the multiplex PCR reads with MiXCR anew, one entry per CDR3 protein. Seen here are 280,000 or so distinct CDR3 sequences, roughly 50% observed once, and the top ten hold roughly 15%. Standard classification criteria confirmed type 1 or type 2 diabetes in all patients. The receptor was derived from a man aged 18 to 30 with type 2 diabetes. The V and J genes are TRBV19 and TRBJ1-1; 7 bases agree with TRBD1. The sequencing sample was made of peripheral blood mononuclear cells (PBMCs). The CDR3 protein is CATKQGKLNTEAFF. CDR3 nucleotides: TGTGCCACCAAACAGGGGAAATTGAACACTGAAGCTTTCTTT.